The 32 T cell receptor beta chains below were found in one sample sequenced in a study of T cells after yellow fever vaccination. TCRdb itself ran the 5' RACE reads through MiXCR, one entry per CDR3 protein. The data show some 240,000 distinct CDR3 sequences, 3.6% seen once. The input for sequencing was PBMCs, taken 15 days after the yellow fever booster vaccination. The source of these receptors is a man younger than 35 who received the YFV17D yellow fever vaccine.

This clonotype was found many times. This CDR3 reads CASSLRTSGGLNNEQFF. The CDR3, as DNA: TGTGCCAGCAGCCTACGGACTAGCGGGGGCCTTAACAATGAGCAGTTCTTC. This chain uses TRBV4-2 with TRBJ2-1; 13 positions agree with TRBD2. CDR3 length: 17 amino acids. Trimming at V came to 4 bases and at J to 5 bases, leaving 8 bases not matched to a gene. Germline assignment: CDR1 LGHNA and CDR2 YNFKEQ.

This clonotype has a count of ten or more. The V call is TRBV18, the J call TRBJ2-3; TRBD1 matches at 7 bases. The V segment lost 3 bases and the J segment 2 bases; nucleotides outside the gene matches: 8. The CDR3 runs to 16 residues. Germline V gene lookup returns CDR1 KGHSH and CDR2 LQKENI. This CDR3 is CASSPVPGQHTDTQYF. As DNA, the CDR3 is TGTGCCAGCTCACCTGTCCCGGGACAGCACACAGATACGCAGTATTTT. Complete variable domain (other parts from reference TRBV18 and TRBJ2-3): NAGVMQNPRHLVRRRGQEARLRCSPMKGHSHVYWYRQLPEEGLKFMVYLQKENIIDESGMPKERFSAEFPKEGPSILRIQQVVRGDSAAYFCASSPVPGQHTDTQYFGPGTRLTVL.

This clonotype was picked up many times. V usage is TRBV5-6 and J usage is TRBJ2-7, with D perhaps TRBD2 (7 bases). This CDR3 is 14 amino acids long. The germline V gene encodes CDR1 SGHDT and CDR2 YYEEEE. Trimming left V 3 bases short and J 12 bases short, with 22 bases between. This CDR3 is CASSSGGEGVGRYF. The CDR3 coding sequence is TGTGCCAGCAGCTCGGGAGGAGAGGGGGTAGGTCGGTACTTC. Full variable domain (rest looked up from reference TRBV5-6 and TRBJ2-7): DAGVTQSPTHLIKTRGQQVTLRCSPKSGHDTVSWYQQALGQGPQFIFQYYEEEERQRGNFPDRFSGHQFPNYSSELNVNALLLGDSALYLCASSSGGEGVGRYFGPGTRLTVT.

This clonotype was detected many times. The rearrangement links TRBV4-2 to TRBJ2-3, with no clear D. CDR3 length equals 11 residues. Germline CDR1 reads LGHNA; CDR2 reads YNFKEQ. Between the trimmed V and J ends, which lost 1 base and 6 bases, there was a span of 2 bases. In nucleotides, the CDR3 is TGTGCCAGCAGCCAAGCGGATACGCAGTATTTT. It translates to CASSQADTQYF.

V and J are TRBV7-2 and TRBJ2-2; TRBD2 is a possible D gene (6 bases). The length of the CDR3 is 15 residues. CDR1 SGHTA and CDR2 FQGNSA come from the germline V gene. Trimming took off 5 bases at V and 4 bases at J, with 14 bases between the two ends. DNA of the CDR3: TGTGCCAGCAGCCCTGAAAGGAGGGGCACCGGGGAGCTGTTTTTT. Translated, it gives CASSPERRGTGELFF.

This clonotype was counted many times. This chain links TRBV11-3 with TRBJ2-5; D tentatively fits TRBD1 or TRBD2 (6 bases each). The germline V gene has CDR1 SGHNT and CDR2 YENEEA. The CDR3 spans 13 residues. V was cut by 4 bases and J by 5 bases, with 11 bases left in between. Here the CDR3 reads CASSSRGGETQYF. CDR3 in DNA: TGTGCCAGCAGCTCTCGAGGGGGGGAGACCCAGTACTTC.

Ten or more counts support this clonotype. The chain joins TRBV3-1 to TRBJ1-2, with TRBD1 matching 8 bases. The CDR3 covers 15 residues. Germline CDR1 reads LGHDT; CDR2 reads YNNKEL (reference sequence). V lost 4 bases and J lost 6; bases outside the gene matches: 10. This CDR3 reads CASSRTGPAEDGYTF. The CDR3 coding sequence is TGTGCCAGCAGCCGGACAGGGCCAGCCGAGGATGGCTACACCTTC.

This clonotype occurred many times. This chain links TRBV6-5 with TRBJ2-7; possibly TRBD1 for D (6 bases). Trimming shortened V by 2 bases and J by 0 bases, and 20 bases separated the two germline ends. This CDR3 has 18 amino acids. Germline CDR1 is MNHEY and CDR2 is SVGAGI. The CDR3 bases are TGTGCCAGCAGTTACGGTAGGCCCAACAGGGAAAGCTCCTACGAGCAGTACGTC. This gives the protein CASSYGRPNRESSYEQYV.

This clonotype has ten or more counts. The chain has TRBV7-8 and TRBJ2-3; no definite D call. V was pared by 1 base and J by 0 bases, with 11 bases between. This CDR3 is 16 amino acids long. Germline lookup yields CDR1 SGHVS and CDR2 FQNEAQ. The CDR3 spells CASSLGALISTDTQYF. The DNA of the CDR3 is TGTGCCAGCAGCTTAGGGGCCCTTATTAGCACAGATACGCAGTATTTT. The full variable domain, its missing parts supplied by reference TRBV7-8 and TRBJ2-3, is GAGVSQSPRYKVAKRGQDVALRCDPISGHVSLFWYQQALGQGPEFLTYFQNEAQLDKSGLPSDRFFAERPEGSVSTLKIQRTQQEDSAVYLCASSLGALISTDTQYFGPGTRLTVL.

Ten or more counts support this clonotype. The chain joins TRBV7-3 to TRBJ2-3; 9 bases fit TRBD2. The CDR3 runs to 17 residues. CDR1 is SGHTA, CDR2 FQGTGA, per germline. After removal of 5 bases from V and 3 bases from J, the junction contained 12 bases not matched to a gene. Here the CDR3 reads CASSDPPQAGGTDTQYF. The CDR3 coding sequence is TGTGCCAGCAGCGACCCCCCACAGGCGGGGGGGACAGATACGCAGTATTTT.

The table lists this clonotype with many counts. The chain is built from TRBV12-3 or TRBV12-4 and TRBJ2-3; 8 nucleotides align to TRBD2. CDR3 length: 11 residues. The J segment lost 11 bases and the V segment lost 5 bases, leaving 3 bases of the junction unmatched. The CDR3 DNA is TGTGCCAGCAGTACGCTAGCGGGGCAGTATTTT. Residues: CASSTLAGQYF.

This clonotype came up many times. DNA of the CDR3: TGCAGTGCTTCCAAAGAGACCCAGTACTTC. It yields the protein CSASKETQYF. The chain is built from TRBV20-1 and TRBJ2-5, with D uncertain. The germline V gene has CDR1 DFQATT and CDR2 SNEGSKA (reference sequence). CDR3 length: 10 amino acids. With 5 bases removed from V and 3 bases from J, the gap between germline ends came to 4 bases.

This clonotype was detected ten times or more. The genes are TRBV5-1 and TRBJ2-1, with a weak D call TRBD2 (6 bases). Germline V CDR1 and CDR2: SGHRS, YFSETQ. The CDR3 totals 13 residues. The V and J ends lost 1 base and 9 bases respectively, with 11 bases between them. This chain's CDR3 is CASSLTGVVEQFF. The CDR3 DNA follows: TGCGCCAGCAGCTTGACGGGGGTGGTTGAGCAGTTCTTC.

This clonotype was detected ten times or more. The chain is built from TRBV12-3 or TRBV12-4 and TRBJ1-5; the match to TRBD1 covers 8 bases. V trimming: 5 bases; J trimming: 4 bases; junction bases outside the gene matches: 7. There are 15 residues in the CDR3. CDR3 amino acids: CASSPLGQGNQPQHF. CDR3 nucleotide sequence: TGTGCCAGCAGTCCCCTCGGACAGGGAAATCAGCCCCAGCATTTT.

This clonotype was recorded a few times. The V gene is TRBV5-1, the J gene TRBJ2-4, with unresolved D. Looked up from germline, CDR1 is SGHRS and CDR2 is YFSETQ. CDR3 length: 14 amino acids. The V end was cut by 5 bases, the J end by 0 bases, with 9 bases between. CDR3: CASSPTVAKNIQYF. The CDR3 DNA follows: TGCGCCAGCAGTCCTACGGTAGCCAAAAACATTCAGTACTTC.

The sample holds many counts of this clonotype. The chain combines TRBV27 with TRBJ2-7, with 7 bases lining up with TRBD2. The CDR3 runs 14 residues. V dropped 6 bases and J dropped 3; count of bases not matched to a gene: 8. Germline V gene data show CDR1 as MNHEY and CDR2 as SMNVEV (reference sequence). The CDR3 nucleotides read TGTGCCAGCAGGCCTCCGTCGGGGGGCTACGAGCAGTACGTC. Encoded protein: CASRPPSGGYEQYV.

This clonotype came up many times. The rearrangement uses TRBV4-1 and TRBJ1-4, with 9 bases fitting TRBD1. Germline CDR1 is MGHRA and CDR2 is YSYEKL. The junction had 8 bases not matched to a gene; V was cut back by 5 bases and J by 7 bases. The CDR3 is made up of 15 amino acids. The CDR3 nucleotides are TGCGCCAGCAGCGCCCGACAGGGGGTTGGTGAAAAACTGTTTTTT. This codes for CASSARQGVGEKLFF.

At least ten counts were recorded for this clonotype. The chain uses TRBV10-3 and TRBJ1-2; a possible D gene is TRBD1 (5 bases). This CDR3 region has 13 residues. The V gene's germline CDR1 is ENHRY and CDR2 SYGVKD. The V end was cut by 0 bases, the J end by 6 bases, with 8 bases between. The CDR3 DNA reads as TGTGCCATCAGTGAGTCGTGGGGGGATGGCTACACCTTC. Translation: CAISESWGDGYTF.

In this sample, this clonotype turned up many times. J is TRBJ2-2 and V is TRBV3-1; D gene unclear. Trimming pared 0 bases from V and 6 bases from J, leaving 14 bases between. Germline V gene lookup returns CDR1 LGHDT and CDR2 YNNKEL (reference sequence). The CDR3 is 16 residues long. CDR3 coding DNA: TGTGCCAGCAGCCAAGATTTGGCAGGAAACGCCGGGGAGCTGTTTTTT. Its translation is CASSQDLAGNAGELFF.

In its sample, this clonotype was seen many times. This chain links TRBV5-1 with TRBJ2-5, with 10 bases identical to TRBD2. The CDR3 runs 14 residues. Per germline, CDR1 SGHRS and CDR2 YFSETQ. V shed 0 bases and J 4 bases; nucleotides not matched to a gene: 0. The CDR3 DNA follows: TGCGCCAGCAGCTTGGGACTAGCGGGAGAGACCCAGTACTTC. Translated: CASSLGLAGETQYF.

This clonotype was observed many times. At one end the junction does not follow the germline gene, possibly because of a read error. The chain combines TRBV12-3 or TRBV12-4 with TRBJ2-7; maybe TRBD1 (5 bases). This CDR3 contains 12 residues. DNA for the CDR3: TGTGCCAGCAGGGTCAGGGTTGGCGAGGAGTACTTC. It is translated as CASRVRVGEEYF.

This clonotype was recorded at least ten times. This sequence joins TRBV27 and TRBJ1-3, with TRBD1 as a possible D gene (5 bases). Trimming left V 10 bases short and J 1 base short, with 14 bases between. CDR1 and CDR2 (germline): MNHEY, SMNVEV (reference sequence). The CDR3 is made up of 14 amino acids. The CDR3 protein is CATRGAASGNTIYF. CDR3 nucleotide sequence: TGTGCCACCAGAGGGGCAGCATCTGGAAACACCATATATTTT.

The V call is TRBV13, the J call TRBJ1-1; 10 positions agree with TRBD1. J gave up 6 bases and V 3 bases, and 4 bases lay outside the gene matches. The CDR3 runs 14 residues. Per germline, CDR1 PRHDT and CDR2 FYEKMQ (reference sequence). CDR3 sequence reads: CASSLTGGEAEAFF. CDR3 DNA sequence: TGTGCCAGCAGCTTGACAGGGGGCGAAGCTGAAGCTTTCTTT.

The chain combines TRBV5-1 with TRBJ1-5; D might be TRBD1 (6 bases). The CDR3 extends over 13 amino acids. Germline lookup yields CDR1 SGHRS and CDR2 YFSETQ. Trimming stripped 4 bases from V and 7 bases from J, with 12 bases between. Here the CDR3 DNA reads TGCGCCAGCAGCCTCACAGGGAGGCAGCCCCAGCATTTT. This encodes CASSLTGRQPQHF.

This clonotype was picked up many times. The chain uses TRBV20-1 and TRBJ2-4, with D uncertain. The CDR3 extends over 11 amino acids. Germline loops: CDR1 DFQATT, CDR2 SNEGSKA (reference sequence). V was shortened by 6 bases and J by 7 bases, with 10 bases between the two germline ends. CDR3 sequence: CSAPDGNIQYF. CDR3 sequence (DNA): TGCAGTGCCCCGGACGGGAACATTCAGTACTTC.

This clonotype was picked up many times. The CDR3 here is CATSDAGPAQYF. CDR3 nucleotide sequence: TGTGCCACCAGTGACGCAGGACCAGCCCAGTACTTC. The chain carries TRBV24-1 and TRBJ2-5; D gene uncertain. CDR1 and CDR2 (germline): KGHDR, SFDVKD. This CDR3 is built from 12 residues. The V end lost 4 bases, the J end lost 9 bases, and 11 bases lay between the germline ends.

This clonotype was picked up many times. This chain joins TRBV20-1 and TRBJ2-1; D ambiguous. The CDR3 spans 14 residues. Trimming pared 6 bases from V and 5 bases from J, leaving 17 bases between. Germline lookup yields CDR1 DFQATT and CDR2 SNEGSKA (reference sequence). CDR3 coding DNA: TGCAGTGCCGTATTTGATAAGTCCCACAATGAGCAGTTCTTC. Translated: CSAVFDKSHNEQFF.

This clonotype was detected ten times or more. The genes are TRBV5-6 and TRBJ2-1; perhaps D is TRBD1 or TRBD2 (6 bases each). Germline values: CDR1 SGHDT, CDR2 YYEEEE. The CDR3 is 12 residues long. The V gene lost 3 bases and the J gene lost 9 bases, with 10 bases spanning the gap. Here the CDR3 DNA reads TGTGCCAGCAGCTGGGGGGCGGGTGAGCAGTTCTTC. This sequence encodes CASSWGAGEQFF.

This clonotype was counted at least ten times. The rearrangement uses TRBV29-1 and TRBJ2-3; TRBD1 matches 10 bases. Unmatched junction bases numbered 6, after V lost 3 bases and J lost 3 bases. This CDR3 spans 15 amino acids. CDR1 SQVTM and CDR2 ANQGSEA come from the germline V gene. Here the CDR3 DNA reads TGCAGCGTTGATAGGGACAGGGGTAAGACAGATACGCAGTATTTT. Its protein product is CSVDRDRGKTDTQYF.

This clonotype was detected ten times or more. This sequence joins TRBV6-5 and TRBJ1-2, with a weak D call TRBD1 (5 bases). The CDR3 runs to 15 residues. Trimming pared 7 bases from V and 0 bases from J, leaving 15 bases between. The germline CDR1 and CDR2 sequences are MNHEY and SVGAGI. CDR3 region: CASTNGAVTNYGYTF. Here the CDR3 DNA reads TGTGCCAGCACCAACGGGGCAGTAACTAACTATGGCTACACCTTC.

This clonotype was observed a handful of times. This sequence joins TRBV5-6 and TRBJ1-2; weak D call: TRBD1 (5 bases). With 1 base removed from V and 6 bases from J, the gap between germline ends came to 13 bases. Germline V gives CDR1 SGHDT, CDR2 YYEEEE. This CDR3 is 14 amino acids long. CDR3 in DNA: TGTGCCAGCAGCTTGTATACAGGAGGGGATGGCTACACCTTC. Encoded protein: CASSLYTGGDGYTF.

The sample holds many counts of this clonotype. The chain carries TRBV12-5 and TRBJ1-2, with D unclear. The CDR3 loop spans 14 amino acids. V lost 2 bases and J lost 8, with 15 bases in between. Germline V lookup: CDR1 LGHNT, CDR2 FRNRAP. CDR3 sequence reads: CASGLFGQPFGYTF. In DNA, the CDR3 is TGTGCTAGTGGTTTGTTTGGTCAGCCCTTCGGCTACACCTTC. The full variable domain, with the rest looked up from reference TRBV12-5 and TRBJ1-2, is DARVTQTPRHKVTEMGQEVTMRCQPILGHNTVFWYRQTMMQGLELLAYFRNRAPLDDSGMPKDRFSAEMPDATLATLKIQPSEPRDSAVYFCASGLFGQPFGYTFGSGTRLTVV.